This T cell receptor (beta chain) was found in a study of cytomegalovirus exposure and HLA in healthy donors. Study information: In a later analysis, the 90 to 150 validation repertoires were reported to have used the same platform as the roughly 600 first-cohort repertoires. Study-level findings and limits: Researchers counted about 150 TCR beta chains as cytomegalovirus-associated. Many donors shared some public TCRs, even though most TCR sequences were rare. In vitro experiments confirmed that three CMV-associated chains were specific for CMV antigens.

Clones were sequenced by immunoSEQ multiplex PCR, and TCRdb holds only the in-frame ones, with some missing. The sample lists about 68,000 clones; about 90% were seen once. By share, this clone counts as medium-sized. Its antigen is currently unknown. J lost 3 bases, V lost 2 bases, and 1 base had no gene match. Germline values: CDR1 MRHNA, CDR2 SNTAGT. This CDR3 spans 15 amino acids. The chain links TRBV6-4 to TRBJ2-2, with 9 positions matching TRBD2. The sample consisted of PBMCs. The TCR was taken from a man in his late teens or twenties in good health and CMV-seronegative. The CDR3, as DNA: TGTGCCAGCAGTGACAGGACTAGCGACACCGGGGAGCTGTTTTTT. This gives the protein CASSDRTSDTGELFF.